The clone carrying this T cell receptor (beta chain) was recorded a few times. Its specificity is not known. TCRdb's copy holds only in-frame clones and misses some; the assay was immunoSEQ multiplex PCR. The profile shows just under 60,000 clones, around three quarters of them singletons. The data belong to a study of T cell clones after liver transplantation. Study as a whole: Samples came from ITN030ST, which attempted immunosuppression withdrawal within 2 years of liver transplantation. Until 12-24 months post-transplant, subjects got standard immunosuppression and no induction. Samples came pre-transplant, pre-randomization before withdrawal, and post-randomization after withdrawal ended.

Regarding the study as a whole: Circulating graft-donor-reactive CD4 TCRbeta sequences fell significantly post-transplant in most of the 8 subjects.

The CDR3 is 15 residues long. The germline CDR1 and CDR2 sequences are MGHDK and SYGVNS. Unmatched junction bases numbered 5, after V lost 4 bases and J lost 4 bases. The V and J genes are TRBV25-1 and TRBJ2-5; 11 nucleotides align to TRBD1. The receptor was derived from a human patient who received a liver transplant. Some T cells may be transferred from the graft donor. This sample comprised CD4+ T cells from blood, obtained at the roughly 15-month timepoint. Here the CDR3 reads CASSGWTGGLETQYF. The CDR3 nucleotides read TGTGCCAGCAGTGGATGGACAGGGGGCTTAGAGACCCAGTACTTC.